The clone carrying this TCR beta chain has only a few counts. The CDR3 loop spans 15 amino acids. Germline trimming cut 6 bases from V and 6 bases from J; bases unmatched to any gene: 15. Germline V gene lookup returns CDR1 DFQATT and CDR2 SNEGSKA (reference sequence). These data are taken from a study of T cell repertoires in aging, cancer and after chemotherapy. A mixed TRB-A/B primer pool amplified rearranged TRB by multiplex touch-down PCR. Using its own MiXCR run on the multiplex PCR reads, TCRdb lists one record per CDR3 protein. Of just over 9,000 distinct CDR3 sequences listed, around a quarter were seen once; the top ten hold approximately 13%. TCR beta rearrangements were amplified from peripheral blood genomic DNA.

The sequenced sample was blood. The source of this sequence is a human donor with a blood cancer. The donor label of this sample is uncertain. J is TRBJ2-7 and V is TRBV20-1; 9 positions match TRBD2. DNA for the CDR3: TGCAGTGCCAGCCCGGCCGCGGGAGGGTCGGGCGAGCAGTACTTC. Protein product: CSASPAAGGSGEQYF.